The 29 T cell receptor beta chains presented below share a single source sample, sequenced in a study of memory CD4+ T cells and cytomegalovirus serostatus. The repertoire was sequenced with immunoSEQ multiplex PCR; TCRdb's copy has only in-frame clones and lacks some. The table shows 55,000 to 65,000 clones, with more than 65% occurring only once. The sort gate was single viable CD3+CD4+CD8-CD45RO+ cells for memory CD4+ T cells. Sequencing was performed on memory CD4+ T cells from blood. These receptors were collected from an adult in good health and CMV-seronegative. Some clones in this sample may be carry-over from other donors' samples.

The rearrangement links TRBV9 to TRBJ2-7; the D gene is possibly TRBD1 (7 bases). Germline V gene data show CDR1 as SGDLS and CDR2 as YYNGEE. This CDR3 has 13 amino acids. Trimming took 2 bases from V and 7 from J, leaving 13 bases between them. As DNA, the CDR3 is TGTGCCAGCAGCGTCGGACAGGAGGGGGAGCAGTACTTC. Its translation: CASSVGQEGEQYF.

The CDR3 nucleotides read TGTGCCATCAGAGGTGAGGGCTATAATTCACCCCTCCACTTT. Translation: CAIRGEGYNSPLHF. The rearrangement joins TRBV10-3 to TRBJ1-6; D call uncertain. Germline loops: CDR1 ENHRY, CDR2 SYGVKD. Trimming removed 6 bases at V and 3 bases at J, with 9 bases between. The CDR3 is made up of 14 amino acids.

The chain couples TRBV6-5 to TRBJ2-3; no clear D. Between the trimmed V and J ends, which lost 8 bases and 5 bases, there was a span of 14 bases. This CDR3 spans 13 amino acids. Germline CDR1 MNHEY, CDR2 SVGAGI. The CDR3, as DNA: TGTGCCAGCCGACACACCCTTAGAGATACGCAGTATTTT. This sequence encodes CASRHTLRDTQYF.

The chain uses TRBV28 and TRBJ1-5; the match to TRBD1 covers 8 bases. Per the germline V gene, CDR1 is MDHEN and CDR2 is SYDVKM. Trimming cost V 6 bases and J 1 base; bases outside gene matches: 8. The CDR3 runs 16 residues. The DNA for the CDR3 is TGTGCCAGCAGCAATTCAGGGGGCGTCAGCAATCAGCCCCAGCATTTT. It translates to CASSNSGGVSNQPQHF.

The count of this clone is one. Additional DNA sequences in this sample encode the identical CDR3. The rearrangement links TRBV7-2 to TRBJ2-2; D not certain. The CDR3 totals 15 residues. Germline CDR1 SGHTA, CDR2 FQGNSA. Trimming removed 5 bases at V and 2 bases at J, with 12 bases between. Here the CDR3 DNA reads TGTGCCAGCAGCAAAACCCCCGGTAACACCGGGGAGCTGTTTTTT. It codes for CASSKTPGNTGELFF.

The J gene is TRBJ2-3, the V gene TRBV9; tentatively, D is TRBD2 (7 bases). Between the trimmed V and J ends, which lost 0 bases and 0 bases, there was a span of 20 bases. The CDR3 has 19 residues. Germline CDR1 SGDLS, CDR2 YYNGEE. The CDR3 DNA reads TGTGCCAGCAGCGTAGCCCTCGGGTGGGAGGGACAAAGCACAGATACGCAGTATTTT. Its translation is CASSVALGWEGQSTDTQYF.

The V gene is TRBV5-4, the J gene TRBJ2-1, with 9 bases fitting TRBD1. Germline values: CDR1 SGHNT, CDR2 YYREEE (reference sequence). The ends lost 3 bases at V and 7 bases at J; junction bases unmatched: 8. This CDR3 region has 15 residues. DNA for the CDR3: TGTGCCAGCAGCTACAGGACAGGGGTCGGTAATGAGCAGTTCTTC. This translates into CASSYRTGVGNEQFF.

The CDR3 DNA is TGTGCCACCCAGATGTGGGACGAGCAGTACTTC. Translated: CATQMWDEQYF. The gene calls are TRBV28 and TRBJ2-7; unclear D gene. This CDR3 comprises 11 residues. Germline CDR1 and CDR2: MDHEN and SYDVKM. Trimming left V 10 bases short and J 5 bases short, with 12 bases between.

The chain joins TRBV4-2 to TRBJ2-5; D might be TRBD2 (5 bases). The CDR3 is 13 residues long. Trimming took 11 bases from V and 2 from J, leaving 15 bases between them. Looked up from germline, CDR1 is LGHNA and CDR2 is YNFKEQ. The CDR3 nucleotides read TGTGCCGCGGGTAGGACGGAACAAGAGACCCAGTACTTC. Translated: CAAGRTEQETQYF.

V is TRBV28 and J is TRBJ1-4; TRBD1 is a possible D gene (5 bases). CDR1 MDHEN and CDR2 SYDVKM come from the germline V gene. Trimming removed 3 bases at V and 8 bases at J, with 16 bases between. This CDR3 has 15 amino acids. DNA of the CDR3: TGTGCCAGCAGTTTTCTCCAGGGTGGTGGGGAAAAACTGTTTTTT. The encoded protein is CASSFLQGGGEKLFF.

This chain links TRBV27 with TRBJ2-4, with D perhaps being TRBD1 or TRBD2 (5 bases each). Per the germline V gene, CDR1 is MNHEY and CDR2 is SMNVEV (reference sequence). This CDR3 is 16 amino acids long. The V and J ends lost 2 bases and 0 bases respectively, with 11 bases between them. The CDR3 DNA follows: TGTGCCAGCAGTTTAGAAGGGGCGGGAGCCAAAAACATTCAGTACTTC. This codes for CASSLEGAGAKNIQYF.

This clone was seen just once. This chain uses TRBV4-1 with TRBJ2-1; 13 nucleotides line up with TRBD2. The germline gives CDR1 MGHRA, CDR2 YSYEKL. After removal of 6 bases from V and 7 bases from J, the junction contained 6 bases not matched to a gene. This CDR3 spans 15 amino acids. The CDR3 coding sequence is TGCGCCAGCAGTCCCGGGACTAGCGGGGCTAATGAGCAGTTCTTC. Translated, it gives CASSPGTSGANEQFF.

The V gene is TRBV19, the J gene TRBJ2-1; 10 bases are shared with TRBD2. The germline gives CDR1 LNHDA, CDR2 SQIVND (reference sequence). The V and J ends lost 4 bases and 0 bases, in that order; junction bases with no gene match: 3. The length of the CDR3 is 16 residues. CDR3 residues: CASSTLAGSSYNEQFF. The CDR3 DNA is TGTGCCAGTAGTACACTAGCGGGAAGCTCCTACAATGAGCAGTTCTTC. The variable domain in full, completed from reference TRBV19 and TRBJ2-1, reads DGGITQSPKYLFRKEGQNVTLSCEQNLNHDAMYWYRQDPGQGLRLIYYSQIVNDFQKGDIAEGYSVSREKKESFPLTVTSAQKNPTAFYLCASSTLAGSSYNEQFFGPGTRLTVL.

This sequence joins TRBV4-3 and TRBJ2-3, with 8 positions matching TRBD2. Germline lookup yields CDR1 LGHNA and CDR2 YSLEER. The CDR3 has 17 amino acids. V gave up 1 base and J gave up 6 bases; unmatched junction bases: 12. CDR3 in DNA: TGCGCCAGCAGCCAAGTCCCCCTGCGGGAGGTCTCGGATACGCAGTATTTT. Residues: CASSQVPLREVSDTQYF.

The genes are TRBV11-2 and TRBJ2-3, with unresolved D. This CDR3 is 13 amino acids long. Trimming took off 5 bases at V and 6 bases at J, with 12 bases between the two ends. Germline V gene lookup returns CDR1 SGHAT and CDR2 FQNNGV. CDR3 loop: CASSPMESDTQYF. CDR3 DNA: TGTGCCAGCAGCCCCATGGAGTCGGATACGCAGTATTTT. The variable domain in full, with the rest retrieved from reference TRBV11-2 and TRBJ2-3, is EAGVAQSPRYKIIEKRQSVAFWCNPISGHATLYWYQQILGQGPKLLIQFQNNGVVDDSQLPKDRFSAERLKGVDSTLKIQPAKLEDSAVYLCASSPMESDTQYFGPGTRLTVL.

The J gene is TRBJ1-6, the V gene TRBV7-2; D may be TRBD1 (5 bases). The CDR3 covers 13 residues. CDR1 is SGHTA, CDR2 FQGNSA, per germline. Trimming pared 5 bases from V and 10 bases from J, leaving 12 bases between. In nucleotides, the CDR3 is TGTGCCAGCAGCCAAGGGGTAAACTCACCCCTCCACTTT. This translates into CASSQGVNSPLHF. The full variable domain, in which reference TRBV7-2 and TRBJ1-6 provide the parts outside the CDR3, is GAGVSQSPSNKVTEKGKDVELRCDPISGHTALYWYRQSLGQGLEFLIYFQGNSAPDKSGLPSDRFSAERTGGSVSTLTIQRTQQEDSAVYLCASSQGVNSPLHFGNGTRLTVT.

This clone was detected once. This rearrangement joins TRBV29-1 to TRBJ2-3, with 13 bases matching TRBD2. The ends lost 8 bases at V and 4 bases at J; junction bases unmatched: 3. Germline-derived CDR1 and CDR2 are SQVTM and ANQGSEA. This CDR3 comprises 13 residues. CDR3 nucleotide sequence: TGCAGCCAACTAGCGGGAGGGCCAGATACGCAGTATTTT. The encoded protein is CSQLAGGPDTQYF.

The gene calls are TRBV29-1 and TRBJ2-2; D gene uncertain. Per germline, CDR1 SQVTM and CDR2 ANQGSEA. The CDR3 contains 12 residues. V lost 6 bases, J lost 0 bases, and 5 bases lay in between. This chain's CDR3 is CSVIPNTGELFF. The CDR3 DNA follows: TGCAGCGTGATCCCGAACACCGGGGAGCTGTTTTTT.

The V and J genes are TRBV30 and TRBJ1-2, with TRBD1 matching over 12 bases. V lost 3 bases, J lost 4 bases, and 9 bases stayed unmatched. The CDR3 is 16 residues long. Germline values: CDR1 GTSNPN, CDR2 SVGIG (reference sequence). CDR3 bases: TGTGCCTGGAGACCCGGAGGGACAGGGGGCGCCTATGGCTACACCTTC. It is translated as CAWRPGGTGGAYGYTF. Full variable domain (outside the CDR3, taken from reference TRBV30 and TRBJ1-2): SQTIHQWPATLVQPVGSPLSLECTVEGTSNPNLYWYRQAAGRGLQLLFYSVGIGQISSEVPQNLSASRPQDRQFILSSKKLLLSDSGFYLCAWRPGGTGGAYGYTFGSGTRLTVV.

This chain connects TRBV28 to TRBJ2-5; 8 nucleotides line up with TRBD2. The CDR3 runs 13 residues. Trimming at V came to 8 bases and at J to 4 bases, leaving 6 bases not matched to a gene. Germline CDR1 and CDR2: MDHEN and SYDVKM. The CDR3 nucleotides read TGTGCCAGCGGCGGGCGGGAGGCAGAGACCCAGTACTTC. Translation gives CASGGREAETQYF.

This chain connects TRBV5-4 to TRBJ2-2; TRBD2 matches 9 bases. The V gene end was trimmed by 4 bases and the J gene end by 5 bases; junction bases not matched to a gene: 12. Per germline, CDR1 SGHNT and CDR2 YYREEE (reference sequence). The length of the CDR3 is 17 residues. This CDR3 reads CASSPVAGGPGTGELFF. The DNA of the CDR3 is TGTGCCAGCAGCCCCGTGGCGGGAGGGCCTGGGACCGGGGAGCTGTTTTTT.

The chain carries TRBV2 and TRBJ1-1, with D perhaps TRBD1 (6 bases). V lost 4 bases and J lost 0, with 21 bases in between. This CDR3 comprises 18 residues. Germline CDR1 SNHLY, CDR2 FYNNEI. The CDR3 nucleotides are TGTGCCAGCAGTGTGGCTGACAGGTTTTCCCCCATGAACACTGAAGCTTTCTTT. It specifies CASSVADRFSPMNTEAFF.

The rearrangement joins TRBV18 to TRBJ1-4; no definite D call. The CDR3 is 13 amino acids. V lost 6 bases and J 11 bases, leaving 16 bases between the germline ends. Germline-derived CDR1 and CDR2 are KGHSH and LQKENI. CDR3 protein: CASSQVLEGKLFF. The CDR3 DNA sequence: TGTGCCAGCTCTCAAGTGCTTGAAGGGAAACTGTTTTTT. Together with reference TRBV18 and TRBJ1-4, the CDR3 gives the full variable domain: NAGVMQNPRHLVRRRGQEARLRCSPMKGHSHVYWYRQLPEEGLKFMVYLQKENIIDESGMPKERFSAEFPKEGPSILRIQQVVRGDSAAYFCASSQVLEGKLFFGSGTQLSVL.

The chain combines TRBV29-1 with TRBJ1-2; D is unclear. Germline CDR1 SQVTM, CDR2 ANQGSEA. This CDR3 has 14 amino acids. V was cut by 4 bases and J by 2 bases, with 14 bases left in between. CDR3 DNA: TGCAGCGTTGTCGGTTTGGGCGGAAACTATGGCTACACCTTC. Its protein is CSVVGLGGNYGYTF.

The V and J genes are TRBV5-6 and TRBJ1-6; 9 nucleotides match TRBD1. The CDR3 consists of 16 residues. The V gene end was trimmed by 2 bases and the J gene end by 7 bases; junction bases not matched to a gene: 7. The germline gives CDR1 SGHDT, CDR2 YYEEEE. The CDR3 loop is CASSLTGTGNNSPLHF. CDR3 sequence (DNA): TGTGCCAGCAGCTTAACCGGGACAGGGAACAATTCACCCCTCCACTTT.

This clone is a singleton in its sample. This chain uses TRBV10-3 with TRBJ1-2, with D unclear. The CDR3 covers 13 residues. Germline V gives CDR1 ENHRY, CDR2 SYGVKD. Between the trimmed V and J ends, which lost 1 base and 2 bases, there was a span of 5 bases. CDR3 nucleotide sequence: TGTGCCATCAGTGAGTACAGCAACTATGGCTACACCTTC. Translation: CAISEYSNYGYTF.

The V call is TRBV29-1, the J call TRBJ1-1; D remains unclear. Germline CDR1 and CDR2: SQVTM and ANQGSEA. With 3 bases removed from V and 3 bases from J, the gap between germline ends came to 11 bases. This CDR3 contains 13 residues. In DNA form, the CDR3 reads TGCAGCGTTGAGGGTGGCAGCTACACTGAAGCTTTCTTT. Protein sequence: CSVEGGSYTEAFF.

This clone has only a few counts. V gene TRBV6-6 combines with J gene TRBJ2-1, with 9 positions matching TRBD2. Germline trimming cut 2 bases from V and 13 bases from J; bases unmatched to any gene: 9. Germline CDR1 reads MNHNY; CDR2 reads SVGAGI (reference sequence). The CDR3 runs to 14 residues. The CDR3 bases are TGTGCCAGCAGTTACGGGGGACTAGCCGAGCCCCAGTTCTTC. It is translated as CASSYGGLAEPQFF.

The chain employs TRBV7-7 and TRBJ1-4, with 9 bases lining up with TRBD1. This CDR3 comprises 15 residues. In germline, CDR1 is SSHAT, CDR2 FNYEAQ (reference sequence). The trim removed 5 bases at V and 6 bases at J, leaving 7 bases unmatched. The CDR3: CASSAGTGTYEKLFF. Here the CDR3 DNA reads TGTGCCAGCAGCGCCGGGACAGGGACGTATGAAAAACTGTTTTTT.